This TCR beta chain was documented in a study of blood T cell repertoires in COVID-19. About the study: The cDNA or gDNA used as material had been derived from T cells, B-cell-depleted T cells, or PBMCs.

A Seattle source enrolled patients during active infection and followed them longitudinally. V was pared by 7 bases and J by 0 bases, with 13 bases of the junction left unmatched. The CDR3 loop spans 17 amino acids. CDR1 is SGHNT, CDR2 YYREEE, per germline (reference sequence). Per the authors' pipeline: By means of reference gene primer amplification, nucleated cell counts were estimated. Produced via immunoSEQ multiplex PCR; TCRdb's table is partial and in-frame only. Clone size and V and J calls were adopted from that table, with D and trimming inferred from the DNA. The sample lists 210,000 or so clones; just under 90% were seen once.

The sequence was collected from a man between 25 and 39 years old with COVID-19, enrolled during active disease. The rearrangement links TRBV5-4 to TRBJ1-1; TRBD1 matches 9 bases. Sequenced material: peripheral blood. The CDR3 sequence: CASFRRDRVSMNTEAFF. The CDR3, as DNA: TGTGCCAGCTTCAGGCGGGACAGGGTCTCCATGAACACTGAAGCTTTCTTT.